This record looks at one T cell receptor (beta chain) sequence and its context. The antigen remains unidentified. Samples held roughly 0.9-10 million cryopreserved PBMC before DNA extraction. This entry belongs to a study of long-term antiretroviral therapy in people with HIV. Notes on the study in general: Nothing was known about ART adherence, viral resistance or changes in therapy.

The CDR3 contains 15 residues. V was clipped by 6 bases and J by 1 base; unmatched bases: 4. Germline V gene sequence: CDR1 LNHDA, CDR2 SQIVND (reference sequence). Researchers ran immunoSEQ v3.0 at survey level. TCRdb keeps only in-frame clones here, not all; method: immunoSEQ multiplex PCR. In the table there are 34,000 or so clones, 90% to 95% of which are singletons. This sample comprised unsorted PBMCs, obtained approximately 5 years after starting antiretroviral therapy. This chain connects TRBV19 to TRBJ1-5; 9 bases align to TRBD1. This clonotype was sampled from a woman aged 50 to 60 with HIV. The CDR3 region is CASRTTGGSNQPQHF. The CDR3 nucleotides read TGTGCCAGTAGGACGACAGGGGGAAGCAATCAGCCCCAGCATTTT.